The 8 T cell receptor beta chains in this list originate from one sample, sequenced in a study of blood T cell repertoires in COVID-19. This table comes from immunoSEQ multiplex PCR, and its TCRdb copy is limited to in-frame clones, with some not included. The sample has 85,000 to 100,000 clones; 86% are singletons. The specimen sequenced was peripheral blood. The receptors here all came from a man over 45 with active or convalescent COVID-19.

J is TRBJ2-5 and V is TRBV29-1; tentative D call: TRBD1 (5 bases). CDR1 and CDR2 (germline): SQVTM, ANQGSEA. V shed 7 bases and J shed 5 bases, with 14 bases lying between them. The CDR3 totals 12 residues. As DNA, the CDR3 is TGCAGCGCCGGAGTACCAGGGGAGACCCAGTACTTC. The encoded protein is CSAGVPGETQYF.

This chain joins TRBV30 and TRBJ2-1, with a weak D call TRBD1 (5 bases). Germline CDR1 is GTSNPN and CDR2 is SVGIG (reference sequence). Trimming cost V 2 bases and J 5 bases, with 10 bases left between them. The CDR3 spans 13 residues. CDR3 coding DNA: TGTGCCTGGAGTCTCAGGGCGGACAATGAGCAGTTCTTC. Its translation: CAWSLRADNEQFF.

The genes are TRBV7-8 and TRBJ2-5; 7 nucleotides match TRBD2. The CDR3 has 17 residues. Germline CDR1 is SGHVS and CDR2 is FQNEAQ. J was trimmed by 2 bases and V by 2 bases; bases with no gene match: 11. The CDR3 DNA reads TGTGCCAGCAGCTTAAAGTTTCCGCTAGCGGTGCAAGAGACCCAGTACTTC. This encodes CASSLKFPLAVQETQYF. The variable domain in full, completed from reference TRBV7-8 and TRBJ2-5, reads GAGVSQSPRYKVAKRGQDVALRCDPISGHVSLFWYQQALGQGPEFLTYFQNEAQLDKSGLPSDRFFAERPEGSVSTLKIQRTQQEDSAVYLCASSLKFPLAVQETQYFGPGTRLLVL.

The chain has TRBV10-1 and TRBJ2-2, with 7 bases lining up with TRBD1. This CDR3 has 15 amino acids. Per the germline V gene, CDR1 is WNHNN and CDR2 is SYGVQD (reference sequence). Trimming cost V 4 bases and J 1 base; bases outside gene matches: 3. CDR3: CASSADRENTGELFF. Written as DNA, the CDR3 is TGCGCCAGCAGTGCCGACAGGGAGAACACCGGGGAGCTGTTTTTT.

The chain uses TRBV15 and TRBJ1-4; D perhaps matches TRBD1 (5 bases). This CDR3 has 14 residues. Between the trimmed V and J ends, which lost 3 bases and 8 bases, there was a span of 13 bases. Germline V lookup: CDR1 LNHNV, CDR2 YYDKDF (reference sequence). CDR3 loop: CATSRWRGVEKLFF. CDR3 bases: TGTGCCACCAGCAGGTGGAGGGGTGTAGAAAAACTGTTTTTT.

The chain uses TRBV3-1 (or the pseudogene TRBV3-2) and TRBJ2-5, with D tentatively TRBD1 (5 bases). The CDR3 has 16 residues. The germline V and J ends were trimmed by 6 bases and 1 base, with 18 bases remaining between them. Germline V gene data show CDR1 as LGHDT and CDR2 as YNNKEL (reference sequence). The DNA for the CDR3 is TGTGCCAGCAGTCCTCGACAGAACAACGCCCAAGAGACCCAGTACTTC. Translation: CASSPRQNNAQETQYF.

The chain is built from TRBV5-1 and TRBJ2-1; D gene unclear. Trimming removed 4 bases at V and 8 bases at J, with 13 bases between. The CDR3 contains 13 residues. Per the germline V gene, CDR1 is SGHRS and CDR2 is YFSETQ. The DNA for the CDR3 is TGCGCCAGCAGCGCCAACCAACAGTATGAGCAGTTCTTC. This gives the protein CASSANQQYEQFF. Full variable domain (rest looked up from reference TRBV5-1 and TRBJ2-1): KAGVTQTPRYLIKTRGQQVTLSCSPISGHRSVSWYQQTPGQGLQFLFEYFSETQRNKGNFPGRFSGRQFSNSRSEMNVSTLELGDSALYLCASSANQQYEQFFGPGTRLTVL.

This clone has just a few counts. This CDR3 reads CASSDRLASSYEQYF. CDR3 coding DNA: TGTGCCAGCAGTGATAGACTAGCGAGCTCCTACGAGCAGTACTTC. The chain links TRBV6-1 to TRBJ2-7; the match to TRBD2 covers 8 bases. After removal of 3 bases from V and 0 bases from J, the junction contained 4 bases not matched to a gene. The CDR3 spans 15 residues. Germline V gives CDR1 MNHNS, CDR2 SASEGT.